This T cell receptor (beta chain) comes out of a study of cytomegalovirus exposure and HLA in healthy donors. Whole-study results and caveats: For TCR beta chains, V- and J-gene trimming was later linked to a missense DCLRE1C variant.

This clone was picked up a small number of times. Its antigen is undetermined. Germline values: CDR1 ENHRY, CDR2 SYGVKD. The V and J ends lost 10 bases and 8 bases respectively, with 17 bases between them. CDR3 length: 12 residues. The study ran its PCR with 60 Vbeta and 13 Jbeta primers. The table came from immunoSEQ multiplex PCR; TCRdb's copy has only in-frame clones and leaves some out. This sample has 150,000 to 200,000 clones, with roughly four fifths found just once. Sequenced sample: PBMCs. This TCR was sampled from a man under 40 in good health and CMV-seronegative. This chain connects TRBV10-3 to TRBJ1-2; D is unresolved. CDR3 DNA sequence: TGTGCCACCTCGGTCCAGGCCCTAGGCTACACCTTC. This gives the protein CATSVQALGYTF.